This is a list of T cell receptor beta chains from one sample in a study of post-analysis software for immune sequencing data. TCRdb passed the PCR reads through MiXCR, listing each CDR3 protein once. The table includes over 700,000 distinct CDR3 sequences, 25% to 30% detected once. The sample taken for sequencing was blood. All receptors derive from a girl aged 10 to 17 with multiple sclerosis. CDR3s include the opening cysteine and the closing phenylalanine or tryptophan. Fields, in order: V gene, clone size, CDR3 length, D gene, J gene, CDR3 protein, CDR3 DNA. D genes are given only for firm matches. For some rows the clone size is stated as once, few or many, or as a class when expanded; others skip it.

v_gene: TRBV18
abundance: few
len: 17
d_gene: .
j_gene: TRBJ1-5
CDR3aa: CASSPLGLGMGNQPQHF
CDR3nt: TGTGCCAGCTCACCACTCGGTTTGGGGATGGGCAATCAGCCCCAGCATTTT

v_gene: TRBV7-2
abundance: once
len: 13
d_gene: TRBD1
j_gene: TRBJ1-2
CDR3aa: CASSWGTVYGYTF
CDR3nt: TGTGCCAGCAGCTGGGGGACAGTTTATGGCTACACCTTC

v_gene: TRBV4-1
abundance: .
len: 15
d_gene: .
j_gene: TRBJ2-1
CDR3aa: CASSHKSPTYNEQFF
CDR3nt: TGCGCCAGCAGCCATAAGTCCCCTACCTACAATGAGCAGTTCTTC

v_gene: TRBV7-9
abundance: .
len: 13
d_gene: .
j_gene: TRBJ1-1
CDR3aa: CASSFSDGTEAFF
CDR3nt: TGTGCCAGCAGCTTTAGCGATGGCACTGAAGCTTTCTTT

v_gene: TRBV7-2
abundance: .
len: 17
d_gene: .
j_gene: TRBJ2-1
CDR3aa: CASSPGAETVSYNEQFF
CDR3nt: TGTGCCAGCAGCCCCGGGGCCGAGACAGTATCCTACAATGAGCAGTTCTTC

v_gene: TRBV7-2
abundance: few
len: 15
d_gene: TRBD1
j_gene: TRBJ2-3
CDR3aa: CASSQQGASTDTQYF
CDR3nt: TGTGCCAGCAGCCAACAGGGGGCTAGCACAGATACGCAGTATTTT

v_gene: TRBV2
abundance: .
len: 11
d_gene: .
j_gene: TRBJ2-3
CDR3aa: CASSGQWSQYF
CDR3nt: TGTGCCAGCAGCGGACAGTGGTCGCAGTATTTT

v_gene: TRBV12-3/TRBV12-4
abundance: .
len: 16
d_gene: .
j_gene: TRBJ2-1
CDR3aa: CASSFRAGASYNEQFF
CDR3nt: TGTGCCAGCAGTTTCAGGGCAGGGGCCTCCTACAATGAGCAGTTCTTC

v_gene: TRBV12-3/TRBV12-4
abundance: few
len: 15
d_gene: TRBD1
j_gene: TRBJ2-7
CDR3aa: CASRQTGDARGEQYF
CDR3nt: TGTGCCAGCAGGCAGACAGGGGACGCACGCGGGGAGCAGTACTTC

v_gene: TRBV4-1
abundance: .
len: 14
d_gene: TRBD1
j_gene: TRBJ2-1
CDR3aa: CASSQSGTVNEQFF
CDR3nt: TGCGCCAGCAGCCAATCCGGGACAGTGAATGAGCAGTTCTTC

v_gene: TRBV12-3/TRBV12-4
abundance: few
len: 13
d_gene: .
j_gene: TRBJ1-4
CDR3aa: CASSLGRNRKLFF
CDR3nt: TGTGCCAGCAGTTTGGGACGGAACCGGAAACTGTTTTTT

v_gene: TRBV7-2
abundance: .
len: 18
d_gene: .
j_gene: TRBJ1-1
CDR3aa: CASSLAVVGARLATEAFF
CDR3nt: TGTGCCAGCAGCTTAGCGGTAGTAGGGGCGAGGCTTGCCACTGAAGCTTTCTTT

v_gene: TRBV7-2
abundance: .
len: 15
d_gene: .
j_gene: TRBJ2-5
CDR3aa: CASSLRLPSGETQYF
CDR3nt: TGTGCCAGCAGCTTAAGACTACCGTCTGGGGAGACCCAGTACTTC

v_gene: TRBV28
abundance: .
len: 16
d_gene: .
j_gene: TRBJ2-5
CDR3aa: CASSLGLAAVGETQYF
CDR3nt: TGTGCCAGCAGTTTAGGGTTAGCCGCCGTGGGGGAGACCCAGTACTTC

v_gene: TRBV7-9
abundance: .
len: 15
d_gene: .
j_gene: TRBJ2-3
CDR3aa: CASSLALDSTDAQYF
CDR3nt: TGTGCCAGCAGCTTAGCGCTCGACAGCACAGATGCGCAGTATTTT

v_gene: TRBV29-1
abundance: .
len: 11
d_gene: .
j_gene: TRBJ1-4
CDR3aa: CSVGEGEKLFF
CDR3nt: TGCAGCGTTGGGGAGGGAGAAAAACTGTTTTTT

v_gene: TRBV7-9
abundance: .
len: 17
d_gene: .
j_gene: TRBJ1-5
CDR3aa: CASSLVGAGDSNQPQHF
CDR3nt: TGTGCCAGCAGCTTAGTGGGGGCAGGGGACAGCAATCAGCCCCAGCATTTT

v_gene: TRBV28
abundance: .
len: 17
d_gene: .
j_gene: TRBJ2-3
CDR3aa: CASSLWGRTEETDTQYF
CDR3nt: TGTGCCAGCAGTTTATGGGGACGGACGGAAGAAACAGATACGCAGTATTTT

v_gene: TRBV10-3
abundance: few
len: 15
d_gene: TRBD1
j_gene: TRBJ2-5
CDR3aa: CAISEGGQGQETQYF
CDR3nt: TGTGCCATCAGTGAGGGGGGACAGGGGCAAGAGACCCAGTACTTC